The next 17 T cell receptor beta chains were all read from a single sample in a study of T cell responses to AZD1222 COVID-19 vaccine. Method: immunoSEQ multiplex PCR; TCRdb's copy keeps in-frame clones and lacks some. The table has fewer than 120,000 clones, 80% to 95% seen once. The sequencing used peripheral blood, collected 28 days after the second AZD1222 dose. These receptors were obtained from an adult who received the AZD1222 COVID-19 vaccine.

This chain links TRBV28 with TRBJ1-5; tentative D call: TRBD1 (5 bases). V lost 4 bases and J lost 5, with 15 bases in between. The germline V gene encodes CDR1 MDHEN and CDR2 SYDVKM. This CDR3 has 15 residues. The CDR3 bases are TGTGCCAGCAGTTACCCTGGGGGGAGGGATCAGCCCCAGCATTTT. Protein sequence: CASSYPGGRDQPQHF.

J is TRBJ2-1 and V is TRBV2, with 12 bases that match TRBD2. The CDR3 spans 15 residues. Trimming at V came to 6 bases and at J to 3 bases, leaving 3 bases not matched to a gene. The germline gives CDR1 SNHLY, CDR2 FYNNEI. CDR3 nucleotides: TGTGCCAGCAGACAACTAGCGGGGGGCTACAATGAGCAGTTCTTC. It encodes CASRQLAGGYNEQFF.

The chain carries TRBV25-1 and TRBJ1-4; unclear D gene. Germline V gives CDR1 MGHDK, CDR2 SYGVNS. This CDR3 has 10 amino acids. Trimming cost V 3 bases and J 7 bases, with 0 bases left between them. DNA of the CDR3: TGTGCCAGCAGTGATGAAAAACTGTTTTTT. Its translation is CASSDEKLFF.

The chain links TRBV3-1 (or the pseudogene TRBV3-2) to TRBJ1-2, with TRBD1 identical over 8 bases. The ends lost 7 bases at V and 2 bases at J; junction bases unmatched: 6. Germline assignment: CDR1 LGHDT and CDR2 YNNKEL (reference sequence). The CDR3 runs 14 residues. CDR3 coding DNA: TGTGCCAGCACGACCGGACAGGGCAACTATGGCTACACCTTC. Translating gives CASTTGQGNYGYTF.

This chain connects TRBV19 to TRBJ2-5, with 8 bases identical to TRBD2. This CDR3 spans 15 amino acids. V shed 3 bases, J shed 9 bases, and the junction held 12 bases outside the gene matches. The germline CDR1 and CDR2 sequences are LNHDA and SQIVND (reference sequence). The DNA for the CDR3 is TGTGCCAGTAGTATTCGGGCTAGCGGGCTCATGGCCCAGTACTTC. Translating gives CASSIRASGLMAQYF. The whole variable domain, remainder taken from reference TRBV19 and TRBJ2-5, is DGGITQSPKYLFRKEGQNVTLSCEQNLNHDAMYWYRQDPGQGLRLIYYSQIVNDFQKGDIAEGYSVSREKKESFPLTVTSAQKNPTAFYLCASSIRASGLMAQYFGPGTRLLVL.

The rearrangement joins TRBV19 to TRBJ2-7, with 11 bases matching TRBD2. Germline V CDR1 and CDR2: LNHDA, SQIVND (reference sequence). There are 15 residues in the CDR3. V lost 5 bases and J lost 0; bases outside the gene matches: 3. The CDR3 spells CASSPSGGRSYEQYF. The CDR3 DNA is TGTGCCAGTAGTCCTAGCGGGGGGCGCTCCTACGAGCAGTACTTC.

The rearrangement uses TRBV20-1 and TRBJ2-7, with D hard to call. This CDR3 is 11 amino acids long. Germline CDR1 and CDR2: DFQATT and SNEGSKA (reference sequence). Trimming took 3 bases from V and 0 from J, leaving 3 bases between them. In DNA form, the CDR3 reads TGCAGTGCTAGTGCCTCCTACGAGCAGTACTTC. Residues: CSASASYEQYF.

The chain recombines TRBV24-1 with TRBJ2-7, with D perhaps being TRBD1 or TRBD2 (5 bases each). V was shortened by 3 bases and J by 2 bases, with 13 bases between the two germline ends. Germline values: CDR1 KGHDR, CDR2 SFDVKD. This CDR3 comprises 15 residues. CDR3 DNA: TGTGCCACCAGTGATCCGGGGACGGGAACCTACGAGCAGTACTTC. Its protein is CATSDPGTGTYEQYF.

The chain links TRBV19 to TRBJ2-5, with D possibly TRBD1 on 6 matching bases. Germline V lookup: CDR1 LNHDA, CDR2 SQIVND (reference sequence). V was trimmed by 4 bases and J by 0 bases, leaving 18 bases between them. The CDR3 length is 17 residues. CDR3 in amino acids: CASSTRQVPGYQETQYF. In DNA, the CDR3 is TGTGCCAGTAGTACCCGACAGGTGCCCGGGTACCAAGAGACCCAGTACTTC.

This sequence joins TRBV5-1 and TRBJ2-2; 9 bases line up with TRBD1. J lost 4 bases, V lost 4 bases, and 5 bases had no gene match. This CDR3 contains 15 residues. The germline CDR1 and CDR2 sequences are SGHRS and YFSETQ. In DNA, the CDR3 is TGCGCCAGCAGCCTAGGGGGACAGGGCACCGGGGAGCTGTTTTTT. Translation: CASSLGGQGTGELFF.

The chain has TRBV7-3 and TRBJ1-6; 9 bases are shared with TRBD1. The CDR3 is 14 residues long. Trimming cost V 5 bases and J 7 bases; bases outside gene matches: 3. CDR1 and CDR2 from the germline V gene are SGHTA and FQGTGA. The CDR3 reads CASSTTGGNSPLHF. The CDR3 DNA reads TGTGCCAGCAGCACGACAGGGGGGAATTCACCCCTCCACTTT.

The V and J genes are TRBV11-2 and TRBJ2-1, with TRBD1 matching 9 bases. J was trimmed by 4 bases and V by 5 bases; bases with no gene match: 3. CDR1 SGHAT and CDR2 FQNNGV come from the germline V gene. The CDR3 is made up of 14 amino acids. The CDR3 nucleotides are TGTGCCAGCAGCGCCGGGACAGGGTACAATGAGCAGTTCTTC. It translates to CASSAGTGYNEQFF.

J is TRBJ1-2 and V is TRBV5-1, with D maybe TRBD1 (6 bases). The germline V gene encodes CDR1 SGHRS and CDR2 YFSETQ. This CDR3 comprises 15 residues. Trimming pared 4 bases from V and 2 bases from J, leaving 15 bases between. CDR3 sequence (DNA): TGCGCCAGCAGCCCTAGCCTAGGGGGGAACTATGGCTACACCTTC. It encodes CASSPSLGGNYGYTF.

V and J are TRBV2 and TRBJ2-7, with TRBD1 matching 10 bases. V lost 6 bases, J lost 5 bases, and 10 bases stayed unmatched. CDR3 length: 15 residues. The V gene's germline CDR1 is SNHLY and CDR2 FYNNEI. The CDR3 DNA reads TGTGCCAGCAGGGTAGGGACAGGGGAGTGGAACGAGCAGTACTTC. This encodes CASRVGTGEWNEQYF.

The V and J genes are TRBV9 and TRBJ2-3, with TRBD2 as a possible D gene (5 bases). V lost 3 bases, J lost 0 bases, and 11 bases lay in between. CDR1 is SGDLS, CDR2 YYNGEE, per germline. The CDR3 is 15 amino acids. CDR3 DNA: TGTGCCAGCAGCGCTAGCAGCACTAGCACAGATACGCAGTATTTT. As protein: CASSASSTSTDTQYF. The entire variable domain, with the rest obtained from reference TRBV9 and TRBJ2-3, is as follows: DSGVTQTPKHLITATGQRVTLRCSPRSGDLSVYWYQQSLDQGLQFLIQYYNGEERAKGNILERFSAQQFPDLHSELNLSSLELGDSALYFCASSASSTSTDTQYFGPGTRLTVL.

This clone occurred once. This chain links TRBV10-2 with TRBJ1-2; 8 bases agree with TRBD1. Germline lookup yields CDR1 WSHSY and CDR2 SAAADI. This CDR3 comprises 14 residues. The trim removed 6 bases at V and 11 bases at J, leaving 14 bases unmatched. The CDR3 bases are TGCGCCAGCAGCGACTCGGACAGGGCCCTCTCTTACACCTTC. It is translated as CASSDSDRALSYTF.

This clone occurred once. For the CDR3, the DNA is TGCAGCGTTGACGGTGGGCGCGGGCAGCCCCAGCATTTT. Translated: CSVDGGRGQPQHF. The V and J genes are TRBV29-1 and TRBJ1-5; D gene unclear. CDR3 length: 13 amino acids. Germline loops: CDR1 SQVTM, CDR2 ANQGSEA. Trimming took 3 bases from V and 7 from J, leaving 13 bases between them.